Sequencing of this T cell receptor beta chain was carried out in a study of type 1 regulatory T cells. TCRdb used MiXCR to reprocess the reads, holding one entry per CDR3 protein. This sample has approximately 100,000 distinct CDR3 sequences, with 25% to 40% found just once. The ends lost 1 base at V and 0 bases at J; junction bases unmatched: 7. The CDR3 is made up of 17 amino acids. Germline CDR1 SGHTA, CDR2 FQGNSA. Sequences were obtained from CD4+ T cells, either the whole sample or a sorted fraction (not recorded which). The V and J genes are TRBV7-2 and TRBJ2-3; 7 nucleotides align to TRBD2. The TCR sequence derives from a human donor in good health. CDR3 amino acids: CASSLGGRESSTDTQYF. The CDR3 coding sequence is TGTGCCAGCAGCTTAGGTGGGCGGGAGTCCAGCACAGATACGCAGTATTTT. Variable domain in full (rest from reference TRBV7-2 and TRBJ2-3): GAGVSQSPSNKVTEKGKDVELRCDPISGHTALYWYRQSLGQGLEFLIYFQGNSAPDKSGLPSDRFSAERTGGSVSTLTIQRTQQEDSAVYLCASSLGGRESSTDTQYFGPGTRLTVL.